This T cell receptor (beta chain) was captured in a study of blood T cell repertoires in COVID-19. Study-wide context: COVID-19 samples collected from the United States, Italy and Spain covered acute and convalescent phases. T cells, B-cell-depleted T cells, or PBMCs supplied cDNA or gDNA.

The CDR3 loop spans 16 amino acids. Germline-derived CDR1 and CDR2 are LNHDA and SQIVND (reference sequence). As concerns this clone: Its ends do not fully match the called genes, so a read error is possible.

Authors' analysis steps: Using reference gene primer amplification, nucleated cell counts were estimated. Sequencing was performed with immunoSEQ multiplex PCR; in TCRdb, only in-frame clones are kept and a portion is missing. V and J calls and clone size are those listed in that table; D and trimming were worked out from the DNA. Counted here are 150,000 to 180,000 clones, 65% to 90% occurring once; the ten biggest clones make up just over 9.5%. The specimen sequenced was peripheral blood. The sequence was collected from a woman aged 50 to 65 with acute or convalescent COVID-19. The rearrangement uses TRBV19 and TRBJ1-5; 12 nucleotides agree with TRBD1. This chain's CDR3 is CASSLDGTGGRQPQHF. The CDR3 nucleotides read TGTGCCAGTAGTCTAGACGGGACAGGGGGCCGACAGCCCCAGCATTTT.